These 23 T cell receptor beta chains were sequenced from one sample in a study of regulatory T cells in long-lasting Graves disease. Researchers made TCR beta libraries by using iRepertoire HTBI primers and running Arm-PCR on CDR3 regions. TCRdb fed the multiplex PCR reads into MiXCR, producing one record per CDR3 protein. This table has more than 450,000 distinct CDR3 sequences, around 12% appearing once. Specified time point: newly diagnosed GD, antithyroid drugs for less than 3 months. PBMC-derived RNA was used for the TCR library. These sequences were also reported in another study, on T cells in Graves' hyperthyroidism and ophthalmopathy.

The input for sequencing was peripheral blood mononuclear cells (PBMCs), taken at new diagnosis, from a patient treated with antithyroid drugs. The receptors were sampled from a woman in her twenties or thirties with Graves disease.

V usage is TRBV12-3 or TRBV12-4 and J usage is TRBJ2-7; 9 bases line up with TRBD2. With V trimmed by 6 bases and J by 1 base, 7 bases remained unmatched. The CDR3 has 15 residues. The CDR3 region has the DNA TGTGCCAGCAGCCGACTAGCGGCACCTTCCTACGAGCAGTACTTC. It yields the protein CASSRLAAPSYEQYF.

There are many counts of this clonotype. This chain links TRBV15 with TRBJ1-3, with D possibly being TRBD1 (5 bases). This CDR3 has 15 amino acids. Germline CDR1 reads LNHNV; CDR2 reads YYDKDF (reference sequence). V lost 0 bases, J lost 0 bases, and 6 bases lay in between. This CDR3 is CATSRETGSGNTIYF. The CDR3 DNA sequence: TGTGCCACCAGCAGAGAAACAGGCTCTGGAAACACCATATATTTT.

Ten or more counts support this clonotype. The chain links TRBV6-1 to TRBJ1-2; 9 bases map to TRBD1. The CDR3 is 12 amino acids. The J segment lost 8 bases and the V segment lost 8 bases, leaving 6 bases of the junction unmatched. Germline V gene sequence: CDR1 MNHNS, CDR2 SASEGT. The DNA of the CDR3 is TGTGCCAGCTCTGGGGACAGGGCAGGCTACACCTTC. The encoded protein is CASSGDRAGYTF.

The chain has TRBV5-4 and TRBJ2-1, with D possibly matching TRBD1 (6 bases). Germline CDR1 reads SGHNT; CDR2 reads YYREEE (reference sequence). The CDR3 has 12 residues. With 4 bases removed from V and 11 bases from J, the gap between germline ends came to 13 bases. This chain's CDR3 is CASSTSTGKQFF. DNA for the CDR3: TGTGCCAGCAGCACGTCCACAGGGAAGCAGTTCTTC.

This clonotype has a count of ten or more. The chain has TRBV11-3 and TRBJ2-1; 10 nucleotides align to TRBD2. V was clipped by 3 bases and J by 10 bases; unmatched bases: 9. CDR1 SGHNT and CDR2 YENEEA come from the germline V gene. This CDR3 contains 15 residues. CDR3 nucleotides: TGTGCCAGCAGCTTCGGGCTAGCGGGAGCCGGGGAGCAGTTCTTC. Its translation: CASSFGLAGAGEQFF.

This clonotype has ten or more counts. This chain joins TRBV7-2 and TRBJ1-1; possible D gene TRBD1, 5 bases. This CDR3 contains 15 residues. In germline, CDR1 is SGHTA, CDR2 FQGNSA. The V gene lost 5 bases and the J gene lost 5 bases, with 18 bases spanning the gap. CDR3 in DNA: TGTGCCAGCAGCACCCCTGGGGCAAGAAGGACTGAAGCTTTCTTT. This codes for CASSTPGARRTEAFF.

This clonotype was observed many times. The genes are TRBV27 and TRBJ2-2; the D is unclear. CDR1 is MNHEY, CDR2 SMNVEV, per germline (reference sequence). This CDR3 region has 13 residues. The V end lost 5 bases, the J end lost 8 bases, and 12 bases lay between the germline ends. For the CDR3, the DNA is TGTGCCAGCAGTCTCCTGGGTCCGGGGGAGCTGTTTTTT. It codes for CASSLLGPGELFF.

There are a few counts of this clonotype. This may come from a read error, since a much larger clone is one base off. The genes are TRBV2 and TRBJ1-5; 10 positions agree with TRBD1. The CDR3 is 13 residues long. Germline V gene lookup returns CDR1 SNHLY and CDR2 FYNNEI. CDR3 amino acids: CAGSEDRGQPQHF. As DNA, the CDR3 is TGTGCCGGCAGTGAGGACAGGGGGCAGCCCCAGCATTTT.

The V gene is TRBV9, the J gene TRBJ1-5; D perhaps matches TRBD1 (5 bases). This CDR3 region has 15 residues. The V end lost 4 bases, the J end lost 3 bases, and 14 bases lay between the germline ends. The germline V gene encodes CDR1 SGDLS and CDR2 YYNGEE. In nucleotides, the CDR3 is TGTGCCAGCAGCCGGGACGGCTGGCCCAATCAGCCCCAGCATTTT. Its protein product is CASSRDGWPNQPQHF.

This clonotype was detected many times. Sequence at one end of the junction differs from germline and may be a read error. The genes are TRBV7-6 and TRBJ1-4; 8 nucleotides align to TRBD1. Germline V gene sequence: CDR1 SGHVS, CDR2 FNYEAQ. This CDR3 spans 16 amino acids. The CDR3 DNA reads as TGTGCCAGCAGCCCAGGACAGGGAAGAACTAATGAAAAACTGTCTTTT. Translating it yields CASSPGQGRTNEKLSF.

This clonotype was found a few times. Possible read error: a much larger clone is one base away. CDR3 sequence reads: CASSFNPGNTIYF. In DNA form, the CDR3 reads TGTGCCAGCAGCTTCAACCCTGGAAACACCATATATTTT. The J gene is TRBJ1-3, the V gene TRBV7-2; D ambiguous. The CDR3 is made up of 13 amino acids. Germline V CDR1 and CDR2: SGHTA, FQGNSA. V was trimmed by 3 bases and J by 2 bases, leaving 5 bases between them.

This clonotype was recorded many times. The J gene is TRBJ1-1, the V gene TRBV2; 10 bases map to TRBD1. The V segment lost 8 bases and the J segment 13 bases; nucleotides outside the gene matches: 13. The CDR3 spans 13 residues. Germline CDR1 SNHLY, CDR2 FYNNEI. The CDR3 loop reads CASRDRGLGRYFF. The CDR3, as DNA: TGTGCCAGCCGGGACAGGGGACTTGGGCGTTATTTCTTT. The full variable domain, completed using reference TRBV2 and TRBJ1-1, is EPEVTQTPSHQVTQMGQEVILRCVPISNHLYFYWYRQILGQKVEFLVSFYNNEISEKSEIFDDQFSVERPDGSNFTLKIRSTKLEDSAMYFCASRDRGLGRYFFGQGTRLTVV.

The chain couples TRBV24-1 to TRBJ2-1, with TRBD2 identical over 7 bases. V trimming: 5 bases; J trimming: 15 bases; junction bases outside the gene matches: 9. This CDR3 is 12 amino acids long. CDR1 KGHDR and CDR2 SFDVKD come from the germline V gene. The CDR3 coding sequence is TGTGCCACCAGTGGCCGGACTAGTCGTCTGTTCTTC. Protein product: CATSGRTSRLFF.

As regards this clonotype: One end of the junction varies from germline; a read error may be responsible. The chain combines TRBV25-1 with TRBJ1-6; no clear D. The CDR3 extends over 14 amino acids. CDR1 and CDR2 (germline): MGHDK, SYGVNS. CDR3 nucleotide sequence: TGTGCCAGCGCCCGGGCAGTTTATAATTCACCCCTCTACTTT. Residues: CASARAVYNSPLYF.

In its sample, this clonotype was seen many times. The chain carries TRBV7-8 and TRBJ2-1; no clear D gene. In germline, CDR1 is SGHVS, CDR2 FQNEAQ. The CDR3 has 16 amino acids. Trimming took off 1 base at V and 3 bases at J, with 13 bases between the two ends. The CDR3 sequence is CASSLGTPSLYNEQFF. The CDR3 nucleotides are TGTGCCAGCAGCTTAGGGACCCCCTCTCTCTACAATGAGCAGTTCTTC.

This clonotype was counted only a few times. A clone one base away is much larger, so this may be a read error. No conserved phenylalanine or tryptophan is present at the end of the CDR3, so a read error is the likely explanation. The gene calls are TRBV18 and TRBJ1-1; possible D gene TRBD1, 5 bases. This CDR3 has 13 residues. Germline V CDR1 and CDR2: KGHSH, LQKENI. Trimming shortened V by 5 bases and J by 4 bases, and 11 bases separated the two germline ends. This CDR3 reads CASSAGTGTEAFS. CDR3 coding DNA: TGTGCCAGCTCAGCCGGGACTGGCACTGAAGCTTTCTCT.

In this sample, this clonotype turned up many times. The chain recombines TRBV20-1 with TRBJ1-1, with D possibly TRBD1 on 6 matching bases. Germline CDR1 is DFQATT and CDR2 is SNEGSKA (reference sequence). The CDR3 runs 12 residues. V gave up 4 bases and J gave up 5 bases, with 11 bases separating them. CDR3 sequence: CSAKGGGTEAFF. CDR3 bases: TGCAGTGCTAAAGGGGGTGGAACTGAAGCTTTCTTT.

The sample holds many counts of this clonotype. The chain carries TRBV7-3 and TRBJ2-7, with D possibly TRBD2 on 5 matching bases. V was clipped by 2 bases and J by 6 bases, with 11 bases between them. In germline, CDR1 is SGHTA, CDR2 FQGTGA. The length of the CDR3 is 13 residues. This CDR3 is CASSLGGFGEQYF. CDR3 nucleotides: TGTGCCAGCAGCTTAGGCGGGTTCGGCGAGCAGTACTTC. Drawing the rest from reference TRBV7-3 and TRBJ2-7, the complete variable domain is GAGVSQTPSNKVTEKGKYVELRCDPISGHTALYWYRQSLGQGPEFLIYFQGTGAADDSGLPNDRFFAVRPEGSVSTLKIQRTERGDSAVYLCASSLGGFGEQYFGPGTRLTVT.

This clonotype was recorded at least ten times. The chain has TRBV28 and TRBJ1-1, with 11 bases aligning to TRBD1. Looked up from germline, CDR1 is MDHEN and CDR2 is SYDVKM. Trimming at V came to 4 bases and at J to 1 base, leaving 8 bases not matched to a gene. The CDR3 covers 17 residues. The CDR3: CASSSQYGTGGNTEAFF. The CDR3 nucleotides read TGTGCCAGCAGTTCGCAATACGGGACAGGGGGGAACACTGAAGCTTTCTTT. Full variable domain (missing parts from reference TRBV28 and TRBJ1-1): DVKVTQSSRYLVKRTGEKVFLECVQDMDHENMFWYRQDPGLGLRLIYFSYDVKMKEKGDIPEGYSVSREKKERFSLILESASTNQTSMYLCASSSQYGTGGNTEAFFGQGTRLTVV.

In this sample, this clonotype turned up a few times. The rearrangement links TRBV5-1 to TRBJ2-1; no firm D call. The V gene's germline CDR1 is SGHRS and CDR2 YFSETQ. V dropped 0 bases and J dropped 0 bases, with 10 bases sitting between them. CDR3 length equals 16 residues. The DNA for the CDR3 is TGCGCCAGCAGCTTGGGGCCAGGTAGCTCCTACAATGAGCAGTTCTTC. Translation gives CASSLGPGSSYNEQFF.

This clonotype turned up a few times. This chain links TRBV19 with TRBJ2-5; the D gene is possibly TRBD2 (5 bases). V was shortened by 2 bases and J by 5 bases, with 18 bases between the two germline ends. This CDR3 comprises 16 residues. The V gene's germline CDR1 is LNHDA and CDR2 SQIVND (reference sequence). The CDR3 here is CASSIRLVEIAETQYF. The CDR3 nucleotides read TGTGCCAGTAGTATACGATTGGTTGAAATAGCGGAGACCCAGTACTTC.

In this sample, this clonotype turned up many times. This chain joins TRBV25-1 and TRBJ1-3; D remains ambiguous. CDR3 length: 18 residues. Trimming stripped 3 bases from V and 1 base from J, with 19 bases between. Per the germline V gene, CDR1 is MGHDK and CDR2 is SYGVNS. CDR3 sequence (DNA): TGTGCCAGCAGTGAGACCGCGTCAGAATTTTGGTCTGGAAACACCATATATTTT. Amino acid sequence: CASSETASEFWSGNTIYF.

This clonotype came up a few times. This chain connects TRBV7-9 to TRBJ2-4; the D gene is possibly TRBD2 (5 bases). The CDR3 consists of 16 residues. V gave up 0 bases and J gave up 0 bases, with 9 bases separating them. CDR1 and CDR2 (germline): SEHNR, FQNEAQ (reference sequence). The CDR3 here is CASSLALGLAKNIQYF. The CDR3 nucleotides read TGTGCCAGCAGCTTAGCTCTCGGACTAGCCAAAAACATTCAGTACTTC.